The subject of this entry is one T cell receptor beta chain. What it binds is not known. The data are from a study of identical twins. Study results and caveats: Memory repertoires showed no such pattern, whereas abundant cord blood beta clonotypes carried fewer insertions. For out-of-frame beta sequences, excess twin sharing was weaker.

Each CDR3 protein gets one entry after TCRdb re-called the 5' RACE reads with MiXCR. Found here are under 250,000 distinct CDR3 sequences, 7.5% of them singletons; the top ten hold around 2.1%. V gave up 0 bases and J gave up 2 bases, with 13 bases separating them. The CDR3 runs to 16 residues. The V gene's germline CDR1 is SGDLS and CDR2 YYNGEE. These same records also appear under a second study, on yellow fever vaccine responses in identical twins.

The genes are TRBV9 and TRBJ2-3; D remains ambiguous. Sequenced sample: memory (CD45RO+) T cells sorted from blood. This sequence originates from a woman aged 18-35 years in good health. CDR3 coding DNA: TGTGCCAGCAGCGTAGGGAGCAGTCACTACACAGATACGCAGTATTTT. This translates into CASSVGSSHYTDTQYF.